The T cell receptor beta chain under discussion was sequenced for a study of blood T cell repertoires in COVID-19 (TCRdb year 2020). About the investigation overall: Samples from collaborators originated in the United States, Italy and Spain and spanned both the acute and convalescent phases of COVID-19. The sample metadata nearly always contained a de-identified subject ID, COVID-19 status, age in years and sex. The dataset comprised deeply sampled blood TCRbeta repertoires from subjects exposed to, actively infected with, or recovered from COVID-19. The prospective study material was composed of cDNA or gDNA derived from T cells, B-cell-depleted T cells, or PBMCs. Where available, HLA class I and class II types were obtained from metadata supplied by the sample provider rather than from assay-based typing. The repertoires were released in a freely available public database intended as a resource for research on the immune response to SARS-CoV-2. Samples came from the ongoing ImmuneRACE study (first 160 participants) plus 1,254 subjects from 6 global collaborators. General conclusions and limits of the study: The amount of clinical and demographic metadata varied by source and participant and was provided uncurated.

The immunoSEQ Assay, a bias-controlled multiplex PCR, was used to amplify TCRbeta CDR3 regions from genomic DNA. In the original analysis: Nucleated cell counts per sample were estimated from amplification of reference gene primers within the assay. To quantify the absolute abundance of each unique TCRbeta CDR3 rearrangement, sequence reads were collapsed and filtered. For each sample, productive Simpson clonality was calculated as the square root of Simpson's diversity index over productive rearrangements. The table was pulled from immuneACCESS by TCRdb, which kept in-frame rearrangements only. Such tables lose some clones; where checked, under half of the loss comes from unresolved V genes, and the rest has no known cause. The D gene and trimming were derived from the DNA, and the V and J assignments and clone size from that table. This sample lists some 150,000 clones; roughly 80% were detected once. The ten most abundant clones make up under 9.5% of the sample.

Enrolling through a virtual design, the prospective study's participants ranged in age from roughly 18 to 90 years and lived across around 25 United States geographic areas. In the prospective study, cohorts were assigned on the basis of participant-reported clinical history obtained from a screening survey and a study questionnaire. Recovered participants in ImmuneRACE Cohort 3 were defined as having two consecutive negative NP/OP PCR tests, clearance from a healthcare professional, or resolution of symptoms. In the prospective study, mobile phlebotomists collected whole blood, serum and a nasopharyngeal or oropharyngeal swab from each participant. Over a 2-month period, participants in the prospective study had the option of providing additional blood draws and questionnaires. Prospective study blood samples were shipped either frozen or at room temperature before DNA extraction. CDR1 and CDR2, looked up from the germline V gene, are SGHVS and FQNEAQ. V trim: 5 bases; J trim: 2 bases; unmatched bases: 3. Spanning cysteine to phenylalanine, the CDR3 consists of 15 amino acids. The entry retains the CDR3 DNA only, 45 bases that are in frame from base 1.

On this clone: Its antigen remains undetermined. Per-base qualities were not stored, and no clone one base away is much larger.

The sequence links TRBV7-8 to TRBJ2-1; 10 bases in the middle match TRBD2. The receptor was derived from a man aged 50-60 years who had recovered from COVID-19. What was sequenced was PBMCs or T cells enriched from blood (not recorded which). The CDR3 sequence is CASSDLAGAYNEQFF. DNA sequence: TGTGCCAGCAGCGACCTAGCGGGGGCCTACAATGAGCAGTTCTTC.